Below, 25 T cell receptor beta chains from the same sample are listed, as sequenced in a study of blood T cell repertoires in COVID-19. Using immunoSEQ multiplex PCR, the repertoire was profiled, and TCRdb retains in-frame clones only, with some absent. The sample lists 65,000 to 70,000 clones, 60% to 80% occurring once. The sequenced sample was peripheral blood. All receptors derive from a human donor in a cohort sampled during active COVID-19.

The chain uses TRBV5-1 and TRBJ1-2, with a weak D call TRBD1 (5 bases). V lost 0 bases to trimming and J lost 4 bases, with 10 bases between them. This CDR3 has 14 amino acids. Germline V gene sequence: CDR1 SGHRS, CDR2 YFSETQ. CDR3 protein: CASSLGTGGYGYTF. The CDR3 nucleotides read TGCGCCAGCAGCTTGGGAACAGGTGGCTATGGCTACACCTTC.

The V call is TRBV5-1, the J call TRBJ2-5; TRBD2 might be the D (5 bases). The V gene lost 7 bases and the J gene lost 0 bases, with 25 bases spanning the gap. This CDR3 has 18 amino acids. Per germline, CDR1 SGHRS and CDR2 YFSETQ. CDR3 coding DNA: TGCGCCAGCGGCCCGGCGGCGGTTATGGCGGGTAACCAAGAGACCCAGTACTTC. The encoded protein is CASGPAAVMAGNQETQYF.

The CDR3 spells CASSQKETQYF. CDR3 nucleotide sequence: TGTGCCAGTAGTCAAAAAGAGACCCAGTACTTC. The rearrangement uses TRBV19 and TRBJ2-5; D is uncertain. Trimming took off 5 bases at V and 3 bases at J, with 4 bases between the two ends. Germline-derived CDR1 and CDR2 are LNHDA and SQIVND (reference sequence). The CDR3 length is 11 residues.

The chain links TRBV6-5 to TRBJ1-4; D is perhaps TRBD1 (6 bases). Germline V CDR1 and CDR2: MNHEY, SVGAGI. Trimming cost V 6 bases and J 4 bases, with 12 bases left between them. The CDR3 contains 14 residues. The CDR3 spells CASSLGQYNEKLFF. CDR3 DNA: TGTGCCAGCAGCCTAGGACAGTATAATGAAAAACTGTTTTTT.

CDR3 sequence (DNA): TGTGCCAGCAGTTACGTTACAGAGGGTCAGCCCCAGCATTTT. It encodes CASSYVTEGQPQHF. The chain employs TRBV6-6 and TRBJ1-5, with no clear D. Trimming took 2 bases from V and 6 from J, leaving 11 bases between them. The CDR3 runs to 14 residues. Germline V CDR1 and CDR2: MNHNY, SVGAGI (reference sequence).

CDR3 nucleotides: TGTGCCAGCCAAACTAGCGGGAGCCCCTACGAGCAGTACTTC. Translation gives CASQTSGSPYEQYF. The chain combines TRBV5-4 with TRBJ2-7; 11 bases fit TRBD2. The CDR3 has 14 amino acids. Germline CDR1 reads SGHNT; CDR2 reads YYREEE (reference sequence). The V gene end was trimmed by 7 bases and the J gene end by 2 bases; junction bases not matched to a gene: 5.

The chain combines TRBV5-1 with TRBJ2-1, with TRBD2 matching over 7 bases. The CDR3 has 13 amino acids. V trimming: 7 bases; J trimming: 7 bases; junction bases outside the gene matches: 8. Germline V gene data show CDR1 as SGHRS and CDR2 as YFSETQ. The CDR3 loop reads CASGRWGGNEQFF. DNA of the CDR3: TGCGCCAGCGGAAGATGGGGGGGGAATGAGCAGTTCTTC.

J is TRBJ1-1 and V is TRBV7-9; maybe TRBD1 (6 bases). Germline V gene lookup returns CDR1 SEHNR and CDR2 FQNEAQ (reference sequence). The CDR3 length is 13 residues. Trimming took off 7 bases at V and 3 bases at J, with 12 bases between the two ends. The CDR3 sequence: CASTLEGDTEAFF. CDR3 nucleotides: TGTGCCAGCACCCTAGAGGGGGACACTGAAGCTTTCTTT. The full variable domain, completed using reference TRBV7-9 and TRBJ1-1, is DTGVSQNPRHKITKRGQNVTFRCDPISEHNRLYWYRQTLGQGPEFLTYFQNEAQLEKSRLLSDRFSAERPKGSFSTLEIQRTEQGDSAMYLCASTLEGDTEAFFGQGTRLTVV.

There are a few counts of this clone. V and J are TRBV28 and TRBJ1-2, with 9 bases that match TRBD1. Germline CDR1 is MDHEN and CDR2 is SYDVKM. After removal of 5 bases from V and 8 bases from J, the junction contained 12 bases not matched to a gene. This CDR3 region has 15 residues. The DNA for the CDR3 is TGTGCCAGCAGTCGCCAGGACAGGGGAATGAGGGGCTACACCTTC. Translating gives CASSRQDRGMRGYTF.

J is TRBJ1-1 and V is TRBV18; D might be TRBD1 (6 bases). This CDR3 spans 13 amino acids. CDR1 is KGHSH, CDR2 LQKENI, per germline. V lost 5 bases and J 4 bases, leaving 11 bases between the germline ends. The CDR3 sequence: CASSTPGATEAFF. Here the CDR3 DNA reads TGTGCCAGCTCAACCCCAGGGGCCACTGAAGCTTTCTTT.

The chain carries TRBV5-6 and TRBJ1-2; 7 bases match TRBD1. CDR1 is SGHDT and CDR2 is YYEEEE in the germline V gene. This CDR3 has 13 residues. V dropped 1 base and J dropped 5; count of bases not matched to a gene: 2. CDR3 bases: TGTGCCAGCAGCTTGACAGGGGTTTATGGCTACACCTTC. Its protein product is CASSLTGVYGYTF.

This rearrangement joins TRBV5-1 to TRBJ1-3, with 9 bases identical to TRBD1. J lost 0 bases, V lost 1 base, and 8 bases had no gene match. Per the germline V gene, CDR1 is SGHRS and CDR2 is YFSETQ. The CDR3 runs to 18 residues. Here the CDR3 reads CASSLSGTGLSSGNTIYF. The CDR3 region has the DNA TGCGCCAGCAGCTTGTCGGGGACAGGGCTCAGCTCTGGAAACACCATATATTTT.

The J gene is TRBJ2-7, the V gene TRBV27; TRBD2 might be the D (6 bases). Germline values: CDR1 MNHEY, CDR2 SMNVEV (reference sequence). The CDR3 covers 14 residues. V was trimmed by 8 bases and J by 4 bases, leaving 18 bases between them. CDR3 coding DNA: TGTGCCAGCCAAAAATCGGCGGGGCCTTACGAGCAGTACTTC. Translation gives CASQKSAGPYEQYF.

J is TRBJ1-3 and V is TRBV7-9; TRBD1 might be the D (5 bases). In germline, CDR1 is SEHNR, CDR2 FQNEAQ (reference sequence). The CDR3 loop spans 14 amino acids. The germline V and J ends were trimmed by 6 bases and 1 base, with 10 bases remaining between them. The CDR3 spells CASRLQASGNTIYF. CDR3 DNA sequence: TGTGCCAGCAGATTACAGGCGTCTGGAAACACCATATATTTT.

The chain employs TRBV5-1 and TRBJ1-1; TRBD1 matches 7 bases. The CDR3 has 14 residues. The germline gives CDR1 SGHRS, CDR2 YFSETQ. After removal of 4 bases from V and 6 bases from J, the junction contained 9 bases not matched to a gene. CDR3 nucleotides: TGCGCCAGCAGCCCCAGACAGGGCTGGGCTGAAGCTTTCTTT. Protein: CASSPRQGWAEAFF.

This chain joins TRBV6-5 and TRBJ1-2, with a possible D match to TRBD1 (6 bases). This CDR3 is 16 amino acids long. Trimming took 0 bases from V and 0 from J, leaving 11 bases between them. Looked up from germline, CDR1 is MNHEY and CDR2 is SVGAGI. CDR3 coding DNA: TGTGCCAGCAGTTACTCCCTCAGGGGTGCTAACTATGGCTACACCTTC. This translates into CASSYSLRGANYGYTF.

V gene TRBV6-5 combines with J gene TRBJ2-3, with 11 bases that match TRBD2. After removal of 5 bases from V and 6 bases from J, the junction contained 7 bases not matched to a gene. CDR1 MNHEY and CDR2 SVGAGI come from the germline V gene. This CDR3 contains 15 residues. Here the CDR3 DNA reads TGTGCCAGCAGTCTACTAGCGGGGGATGTGGATACGCAGTATTTT. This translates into CASSLLAGDVDTQYF.

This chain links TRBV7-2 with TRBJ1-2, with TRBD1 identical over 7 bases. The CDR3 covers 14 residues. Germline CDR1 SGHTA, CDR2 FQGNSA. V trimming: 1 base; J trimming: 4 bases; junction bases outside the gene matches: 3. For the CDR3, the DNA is TGTGCCAGCAGCTTAGACCAGGGGGGCTATGGCTACACCTTC. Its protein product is CASSLDQGGYGYTF.

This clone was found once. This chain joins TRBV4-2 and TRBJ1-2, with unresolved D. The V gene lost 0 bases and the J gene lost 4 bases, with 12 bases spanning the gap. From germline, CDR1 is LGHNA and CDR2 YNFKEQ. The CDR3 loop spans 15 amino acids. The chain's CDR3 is CASSQERGSSYGYTF. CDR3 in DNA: TGTGCCAGCAGCCAAGAACGAGGGAGCAGCTATGGCTACACCTTC.

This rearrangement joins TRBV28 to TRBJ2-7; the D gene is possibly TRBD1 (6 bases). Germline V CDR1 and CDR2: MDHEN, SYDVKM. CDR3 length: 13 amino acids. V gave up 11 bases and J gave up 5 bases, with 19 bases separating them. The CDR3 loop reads CAGMAKGGDEQYF. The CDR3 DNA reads TGTGCCGGTATGGCGAAAGGGGGTGACGAGCAGTACTTC.

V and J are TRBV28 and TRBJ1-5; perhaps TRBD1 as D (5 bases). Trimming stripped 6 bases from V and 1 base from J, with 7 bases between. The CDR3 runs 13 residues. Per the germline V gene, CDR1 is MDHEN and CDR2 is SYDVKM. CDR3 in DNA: TGTGCCAGCAGGGGGGGGAGCAATCAGCCCCAGCATTTT. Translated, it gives CASRGGSNQPQHF.

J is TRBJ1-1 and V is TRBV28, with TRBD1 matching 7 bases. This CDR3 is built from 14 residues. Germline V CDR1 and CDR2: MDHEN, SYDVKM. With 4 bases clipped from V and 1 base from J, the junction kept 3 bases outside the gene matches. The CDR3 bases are TGTGCCAGCAGTTACCAGGGGGGGAACACTGAAGCTTTCTTT. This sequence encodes CASSYQGGNTEAFF.

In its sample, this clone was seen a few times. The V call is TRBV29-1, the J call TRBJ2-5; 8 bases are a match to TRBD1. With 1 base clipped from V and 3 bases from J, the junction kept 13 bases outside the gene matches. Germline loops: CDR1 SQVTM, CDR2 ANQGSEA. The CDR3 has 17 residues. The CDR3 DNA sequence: TGCAGCGTTGAAGGGGCGGCGAACAGGGGGGCGGAAGAGACCCAGTACTTC. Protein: CSVEGAANRGAEETQYF.

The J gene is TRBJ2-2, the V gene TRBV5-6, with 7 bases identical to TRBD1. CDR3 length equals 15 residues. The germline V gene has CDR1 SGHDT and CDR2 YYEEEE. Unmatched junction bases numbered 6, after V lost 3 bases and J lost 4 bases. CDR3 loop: CASSWGTGVTGELFF. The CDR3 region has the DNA TGTGCCAGCAGCTGGGGCACAGGGGTCACCGGGGAGCTGTTTTTT.

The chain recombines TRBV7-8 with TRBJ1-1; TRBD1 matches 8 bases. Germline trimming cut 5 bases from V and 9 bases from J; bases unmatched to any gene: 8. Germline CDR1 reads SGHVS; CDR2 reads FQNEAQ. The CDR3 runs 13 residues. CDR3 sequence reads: CASSPGQVAKAFF. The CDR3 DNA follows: TGTGCCAGCAGCCCGGGACAGGTGGCGAAAGCTTTCTTT.